A selection of T cell receptor beta chains follows, all from one sample in a study of radiotherapy plus CTLA-4 blockade in lung cancer. Only in-frame clones appear in the TCRdb table, and some are missing; sequencing was by immunoSEQ multiplex PCR. The profile shows 50,000 or so clones, 65% to 85% of them singletons. The sample was peripheral blood, taken from a patient treated with radiotherapy plus ipilimumab. The receptor set was obtained from a human donor with non-small cell lung cancer who had a partial response to radiotherapy plus ipilimumab. Both conserved end residues are part of each CDR3. D genes are given only for firm matches. The size entry is marked missing in some rows and otherwise reads once, few, many or a size class.

D,J,V,size,DNA,CDR3
.,TRBJ1-5,TRBV4-2,.,TGTGCCAGCAGCCAAGATAAAGGGGATGCCCAGCATTTT,CASSQDKGDAQHF
.,TRBJ1-2,TRBV7-9,.,TGTGCCAGCAGCTTTTGGTCAGGGGACTATGGCTACACCTTC,CASSFWSGDYGYTF
.,TRBJ1-1,TRBV7-9,once,TGTGCCAGCAGCGTCGCGAGGCAGATGAACACTGAAGCTTTCTTT,CASSVARQMNTEAFF
TRBD1,TRBJ2-1,TRBV7-9,once,TGTGCCAGCAGCCAGGGACAGGGGGTCCACAATGAGCAGTTCTTC,CASSQGQGVHNEQFF
TRBD2,TRBJ2-3,TRBV19,.,TGTGCCAGTAGTATAGACGGGGGGGAGGCAGATACGCAGTATTTT,CASSIDGGEADTQYF
.,TRBJ2-2,TRBV11-2,.,TGTGCCAGCAGCAGACAGAGAACAACCGGGGAGCTGTTTTTT,CASSRQRTTGELFF
.,TRBJ1-6,TRBV27,.,TGTGCCAGCAGTCTCGCGAGGGGCCGGGACAAAAATAATTCACCCCTCCACTTT,CASSLARGRDKNNSPLHF
.,TRBJ2-7,TRBV29-1,.,TGCAGCGTTGATACTGCCTACGAGCAGTACTTC,CSVDTAYEQYF
TRBD2,TRBJ2-1,TRBV5-1,.,TGCGCCAGCAGCCCGGCCCTAGCGGACGAGGAGCAGTTCTTC,CASSPALADEEQFF
TRBD2,TRBJ2-1,TRBV27,.,TGTGCCACCTCCGGGACTAGCGGGGCCAATGAGCAGTTCTTC,CATSGTSGANEQFF
TRBD1,TRBJ2-7,TRBV28,.,TGTGCCAGCAGTTCCTGGACAGGGGGCTTCAAGGGAAGCGAGCAGTACTTC,CASSSWTGGFKGSEQYF
TRBD2,TRBJ2-5,TRBV28,.,TGTGCCAGCAGTACACTAGCGGGGGAAATGGAGACCCAGTACTTC,CASSTLAGEMETQYF
TRBD1,TRBJ2-1,TRBV7-3,few,TGTGCCAGCAGCCAGGGACAGGTCCTCTACAATGAGCAGTTCTTC,CASSQGQVLYNEQFF
.,TRBJ2-2,TRBV7-9,.,TGTGCCAGCAGCCCGTGGACTGCGAACACCGGGGAGCTGTTTTTT,CASSPWTANTGELFF
TRBD2,TRBJ2-3,TRBV9,.,TGTGCCAGCAGCGTAGGGGGGGGAGGCACAGATACGCAGTATTTT,CASSVGGGGTDTQYF
.,TRBJ2-6,TRBV9,.,TGTGCCAGCAGCGTAGAGAGCTCTGGGGCCAACGTCCTGACTTTC,CASSVESSGANVLTF
.,TRBJ2-7,TRBV28,.,TGTGCCAGCAGTTTAGGTGGAGCCTCCTACGAGCAGTACTTC,CASSLGGASYEQYF
.,TRBJ2-7,TRBV2,.,TGTGCCAGCAGTGACAGGTGGTACGAGCAGTACTTC,CASSDRWYEQYF
TRBD1,TRBJ1-2,TRBV5-4,.,TGTGCCAGCAGCCGTCCCAGGGGGAGTAACTATGGCTACACCTTC,CASSRPRGSNYGYTF
.,TRBJ2-3,TRBV7-3,.,TGTGCCAGCAGCACAACCATAACAGATACGCAGTATTTT,CASSTTITDTQYF
.,TRBJ2-1,TRBV9,.,TGTGCCAGCAGCCCAGCGATTAGAGCCTACAATGAGCAGTTCTTC,CASSPAIRAYNEQFF
.,TRBJ2-7,TRBV7-3,.,TGTGCCAGCAGCTTAGGTCACAGCTCCTACGAGCAGTACTTC,CASSLGHSSYEQYF
.,TRBJ2-5,TRBV29-1,.,TGCAGCGTTGATAAGGGGTCCCAAGAGACCCAGTACTTC,CSVDKGSQETQYF
.,TRBJ2-3,TRBV29-1,.,TGCAGCGGCGGGTCATTAGGAGATACGCAGTATTTT,CSGGSLGDTQYF
.,TRBJ2-1,TRBV7-2,.,TGTGCCAGCAGCTCGAGCAGGGTTATTAATGAGCAGTTCTTC,CASSSSRVINEQFF
.,TRBJ2-3,TRBV14,.,TGTGCCAGCAGCCTGTCGTACGGTACGCAGTATTTT,CASSLSYGTQYF
.,TRBJ1-1,TRBV19,.,TGTGCCAGTACCTCCGTGGGCAGAAGAAACACTGAAGCTTTCTTT,CASTSVGRRNTEAFF
TRBD1,TRBJ2-5,TRBV7-6,.,TGTGCCAGCAGCTTAGAGTCCGGGCAGGGGGCGGGGGAGACCCAGTACTTC,CASSLESGQGAGETQYF
TRBD1,TRBJ1-4,TRBV6-5,.,TGTGCCAGCAGTAAACAGGGGAATAATGAAAAACTGTTTTTT,CASSKQGNNEKLFF
TRBD2,TRBJ2-2,TRBV9,few,TGTGCCAGCAGTAACACCGGGACTAGGACCGGGGAGCTGTTTTTT,CASSNTGTRTGELFF
.,TRBJ2-2,TRBV9,.,TGTGCCAGCAGCGTAGTCGGCGGTCTGACCGGGGAGCTGTTTTTT,CASSVVGGLTGELFF
.,TRBJ1-4,TRBV4-3,.,TGCGCCAGCAGCCAAGATAAACAGGGTGGTGAAAAACTGTTTTTT,CASSQDKQGGEKLFF